This entry lists 15 T cell receptor beta chains sequenced from one sample in a study of cytomegalovirus exposure and HLA in healthy donors. Primers included in the PCR were 60 Vbeta and 13 Jbeta primers. The protocol was immunoSEQ multiplex PCR, while the TCRdb copy is restricted to in-frame clones and leaves out a portion. The sample includes some 140,000 clones, around 82% of them seen just once. The specimen was PBMCs. The origin of the receptors is a woman aged 35 to 49 in good health and CMV-seropositive.

The chain combines TRBV6-1 with TRBJ1-2; D uncertain. V was clipped by 2 bases and J by 3 bases, with 7 bases between them. The germline V gene encodes CDR1 MNHNS and CDR2 SASEGT. This CDR3 is built from 13 residues. As DNA, the CDR3 is TGTGCCAGCAGTGAACTCGGGGACTATGGCTACACCTTC. Amino acids: CASSELGDYGYTF.

V gene TRBV30 combines with J gene TRBJ1-6, with 7 bases fitting TRBD1. Germline V lookup: CDR1 GTSNPN, CDR2 SVGIG (reference sequence). The CDR3 is 16 amino acids. Trimming cost V 2 bases and J 7 bases; bases outside gene matches: 11. CDR3 residues: CAWSYYGTDLNSPLHF. The CDR3 nucleotides read TGTGCCTGGAGTTATTACGGGACAGACCTGAATTCACCCCTCCACTTT.

V and J are TRBV6-1 and TRBJ2-7; D perhaps matches TRBD2 (5 bases). V gave up 7 bases and J gave up 9 bases, with 19 bases separating them. CDR1 MNHNS and CDR2 SASEGT come from the germline V gene. The CDR3 totals 13 residues. The CDR3 sequence is CASTRTGDPGQYF. The CDR3 bases are TGTGCCAGCACCAGAACCGGGGATCCGGGGCAGTACTTC.

This rearrangement joins TRBV6-5 to TRBJ2-7; D perhaps matches TRBD1 (6 bases). Germline V gene lookup returns CDR1 MNHEY and CDR2 SVGAGI. Trimming took 6 bases from V and 0 from J, leaving 12 bases between them. The CDR3 has 14 amino acids. Written as DNA, the CDR3 is TGTGCCAGCAGACAGGGACGGGGCTCCTACGAGCAGTACTTC. Translating gives CASRQGRGSYEQYF.

V and J are TRBV6-1 and TRBJ1-2; 8 positions agree with TRBD1. CDR1 is MNHNS, CDR2 SASEGT, per germline. Trimming at V came to 8 bases and at J to 3 bases, leaving 5 bases not matched to a gene. The CDR3 consists of 13 residues. CDR3 bases: TGTGCCAGCGATAGACAGGGGTACTATGGCTACACCTTC. Translating gives CASDRQGYYGYTF.

The V and J genes are TRBV29-1 and TRBJ2-3; 11 bases agree with TRBD2. This CDR3 is built from 15 residues. Germline V lookup: CDR1 SQVTM, CDR2 ANQGSEA. V was clipped by 1 base and J by 5 bases; unmatched bases: 5. DNA for the CDR3: TGCAGCGTTGAAGTTGGTAGCGGGAGGGTAGATACGCAGTATTTT. Amino acids: CSVEVGSGRVDTQYF.

The V gene is TRBV30, the J gene TRBJ2-6, with 10 bases matching TRBD2. The CDR3 spans 19 residues. The V and J ends lost 0 bases and 0 bases, in that order; junction bases with no gene match: 8. Germline assignment: CDR1 GTSNPN and CDR2 SVGIG (reference sequence). Written as DNA, the CDR3 is TGTGCCTGGAGTGTAGGATCCCTAGCGGGGGACTCTGGGGCCAACGTCCTGACTTTC. Its translation: CAWSVGSLAGDSGANVLTF.

This chain connects TRBV6-5 to TRBJ2-1; tentative D call: TRBD2 (5 bases). This CDR3 spans 13 amino acids. The germline V gene has CDR1 MNHEY and CDR2 SVGAGI. Trimming took off 2 bases at V and 5 bases at J, with 7 bases between the two ends. The chain's CDR3 is CASSYRGDNEQFF. DNA of the CDR3: TGTGCCAGCAGTTACCGGGGAGACAATGAGCAGTTCTTC.

The chain uses TRBV7-9 and TRBJ2-1; D is possibly TRBD1 (6 bases). CDR1 is SEHNR, CDR2 FQNEAQ, per germline (reference sequence). V was clipped by 5 bases and J by 11 bases, with 13 bases between them. The CDR3 totals 12 residues. The CDR3 DNA reads as TGTGCCAGCAGCCAACAGGGCAGGCAGCAGTTCTTC. Its translation: CASSQQGRQQFF.

This rearrangement joins TRBV13 to TRBJ1-1; possibly TRBD1 for D (5 bases). Trimming shortened V by 4 bases and J by 7 bases, and 16 bases separated the two germline ends. In germline, CDR1 is PRHDT, CDR2 FYEKMQ (reference sequence). This CDR3 is 14 amino acids long. The CDR3 here is CASSSSGPGYEAFF. CDR3 nucleotide sequence: TGTGCCAGCAGCTCGTCAGGGCCCGGATATGAAGCTTTCTTT.

The chain couples TRBV29-1 to TRBJ2-2, with 7 bases that match TRBD1. In germline, CDR1 is SQVTM, CDR2 ANQGSEA. Trimming took 6 bases from V and 4 from J; bases not matched to a gene: 5. The CDR3 sequence is 13 residues long. This chain's CDR3 is CSVDRDGTGELFF. CDR3 DNA: TGCAGCGTCGACAGGGATGGCACCGGGGAGCTGTTTTTT.

The count of this clone is one. The chain is built from TRBV30 and TRBJ2-7, with D tentatively TRBD2 (7 bases). Trimming took 0 bases from V and 2 from J, leaving 23 bases between them. Germline values: CDR1 GTSNPN, CDR2 SVGIG (reference sequence). CDR3 length equals 18 residues. In nucleotides, the CDR3 is TGTGCCTGGAGTGTAGGCACCCACGGACTAGGGGGGACCTACGAGCAGTACTTC. Its translation: CAWSVGTHGLGGTYEQYF.

This chain uses TRBV5-1 with TRBJ1-1; 8 positions match TRBD1. CDR1 and CDR2 (germline): SGHRS, YFSETQ. After removal of 4 bases from V and 4 bases from J, the junction contained 6 bases not matched to a gene. CDR3 length: 14 residues. The CDR3 loop reads CASSVTGAGTEAFF. CDR3 sequence (DNA): TGCGCCAGCAGCGTGACAGGGGCGGGCACTGAAGCTTTCTTT.

V gene TRBV19 combines with J gene TRBJ2-1, with 8 bases matching TRBD1. CDR3 length: 15 amino acids. The J segment lost 5 bases and the V segment lost 5 bases, leaving 8 bases of the junction unmatched. The V gene's germline CDR1 is LNHDA and CDR2 SQIVND (reference sequence). For the CDR3, the DNA is TGTGCCAGTAGTGATAGGACAGGGAACCACAATGAGCAGTTCTTC. This codes for CASSDRTGNHNEQFF.

The chain couples TRBV25-1 to TRBJ2-2; 8 nucleotides match TRBD2. The CDR3 has 16 residues. Germline CDR1 MGHDK, CDR2 SYGVNS. Trimming cost V 2 bases and J 5 bases; bases outside gene matches: 7. The CDR3 DNA reads as TGTGCCAGCAGTGAAATGGGGCGGGGGGAAACCGGGGAGCTGTTTTTT. It yields the protein CASSEMGRGETGELFF.